This TCR beta chain was captured in a study of T cells after yellow fever vaccination. Study findings and constraints: Only a minor proportion of clonotypes was detected across both CD4 and CD8 compartments.

This clonotype was seen a handful of times. What it binds is unknown. TCRdb used MiXCR to reprocess the 5' RACE reads, holding one entry per CDR3 protein. There are hundreds of thousands of distinct CDR3 sequences in the sample; about a sixth occur only once, and 17% lies in the top ten. The sample here was PBMCs, taken 5 to 6 days after the first yellow fever vaccination. The receptor's source is a man younger than 30 who received the YFV17D yellow fever vaccine.

Here the CDR3 reads CASSRGSTQQETQYF. In DNA form, the CDR3 reads TGCGCCAGCAGCCGAGGGTCGACCCAACAAGAGACCCAGTACTTC. This chain connects TRBV4-1 to TRBJ2-5; perhaps TRBD2 as D (5 bases). The CDR3 contains 15 residues. The germline gives CDR1 MGHRA, CDR2 YSYEKL. V was shortened by 4 bases and J by 2 bases, with 14 bases between the two germline ends.